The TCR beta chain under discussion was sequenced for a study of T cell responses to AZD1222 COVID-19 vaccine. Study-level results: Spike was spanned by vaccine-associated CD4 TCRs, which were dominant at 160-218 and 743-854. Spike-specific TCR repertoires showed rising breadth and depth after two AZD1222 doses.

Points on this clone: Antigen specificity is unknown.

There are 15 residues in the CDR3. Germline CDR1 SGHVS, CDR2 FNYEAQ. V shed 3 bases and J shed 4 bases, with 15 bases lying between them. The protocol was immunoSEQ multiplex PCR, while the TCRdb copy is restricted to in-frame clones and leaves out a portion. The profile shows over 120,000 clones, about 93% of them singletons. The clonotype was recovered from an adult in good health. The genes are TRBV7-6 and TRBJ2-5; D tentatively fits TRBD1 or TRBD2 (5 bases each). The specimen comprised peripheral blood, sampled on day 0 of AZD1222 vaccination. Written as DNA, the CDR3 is TGTGCCAGCAGCTTCGGGACCGACCGAATAGAGACCCAGTACTTC. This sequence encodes CASSFGTDRIETQYF.